This T cell receptor beta chain was sequenced during a study of T cells in Graves' hyperthyroidism and ophthalmopathy. Study outcomes and limitations: From stable hyperthyroidism, ophthalmopathy was set apart by a 13 V-J model.

Template material for amplifying TCR beta CDR3 regions consisted of RNA transcripts. RT-PCR in the first round (using the HTBI primer set) targeted the TCR CDR3. Each CDR3 protein is one row after TCRdb ran MiXCR on the multiplex PCR reads. The repertoire holds 300,000 to 450,000 distinct CDR3 sequences, with about a sixth as singletons. To note about this clonotype: Its target is unknown.

Hyperthyroidism in the patients, aged 18 to 65, was newly diagnosed and under 2 months in duration. Patients showing uncontrolled infection, other autoimmune disease, pregnancy or lactation were ineligible. Germline loops: CDR1 SGHTA, CDR2 FQGNSA. Trimming cost V 2 bases and J 2 bases; bases outside gene matches: 7. The CDR3 runs 18 residues. Sequencing was carried out using blood. The chain carries TRBV7-2 and TRBJ2-2, with 11 bases lining up with TRBD2. This TCR was recovered from a woman aged 18-29 years with Graves' hyperthyroidism that later progressed to Graves' ophthalmopathy. The CDR3 region has the DNA TGTGCCAGCAGCTTAAACCAGGGACTAGCGGATAACACCGGGGAGCTGTTTTTT. Its protein is CASSLNQGLADNTGELFF.